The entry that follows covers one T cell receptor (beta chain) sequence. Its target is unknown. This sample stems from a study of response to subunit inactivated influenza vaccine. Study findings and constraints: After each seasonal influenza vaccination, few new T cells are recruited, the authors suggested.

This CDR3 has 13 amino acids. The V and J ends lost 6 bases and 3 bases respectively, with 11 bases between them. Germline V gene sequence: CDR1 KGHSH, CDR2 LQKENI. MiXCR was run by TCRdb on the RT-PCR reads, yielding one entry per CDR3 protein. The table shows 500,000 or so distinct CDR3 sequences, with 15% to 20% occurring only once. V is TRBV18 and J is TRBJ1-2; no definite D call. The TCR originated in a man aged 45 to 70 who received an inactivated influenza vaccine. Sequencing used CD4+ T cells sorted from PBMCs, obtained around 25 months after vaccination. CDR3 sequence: CASSGTRDYGYTF. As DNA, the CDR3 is TGTGCCAGCTCCGGAACGAGGGACTATGGCTACACCTTC.